These 13 T cell receptor beta chains were all obtained from the same sample, sequenced in a study of CD8+ T cells in alopecia areata. Once RNA had been extracted, it was reverse transcribed into cDNA to act as the sequencing template. Sequencing used immunoSEQ multiplex PCR; TCRdb keeps in-frame clones, though not all of them. The table has approximately 150,000 clones, about 72% seen once. Specimen: CD8+ T cells sorted from blood, collected at week 0. The receptors shown here come from a human donor with alopecia areata.

In nucleotides, the CDR3 is TGTGCCAGCAGTCCTATCGGGACAGGGAGGGTTAATCAGCCCCAGCATTTT. Its translation: CASSPIGTGRVNQPQHF. The chain employs TRBV27 and TRBJ1-5; the match to TRBD1 covers 9 bases. Trimming at V came to 5 bases and at J to 4 bases, leaving 12 bases not matched to a gene. Germline CDR1 reads MNHEY; CDR2 reads SMNVEV (reference sequence). The CDR3 is 17 amino acids.

The rearrangement links TRBV9 to TRBJ2-3; a weak D match, TRBD1 (6 bases). Germline assignment: CDR1 SGDLS and CDR2 YYNGEE. V was trimmed by 4 bases and J by 1 base, leaving 16 bases between them. The CDR3 is made up of 16 amino acids. This CDR3 is CASSLGHQEGTDTQYF. CDR3 nucleotides: TGTGCCAGCAGCTTGGGACACCAGGAGGGCACAGATACGCAGTATTTT.

The V gene is TRBV9, the J gene TRBJ1-6; TRBD1 aligns across 9 bases. The trim removed 4 bases at V and 6 bases at J, leaving 5 bases unmatched. Looked up from germline, CDR1 is SGDLS and CDR2 is YYNGEE. The length of the CDR3 is 15 residues. The CDR3 bases are TGTGCCAGCAGCCAGAAGGGACAGGGTAATTCACCCCTCCACTTT. Protein product: CASSQKGQGNSPLHF.

V and J are TRBV2 and TRBJ1-2; D is undetermined. Deletions cut 7 bases from V and 4 bases from J, with 7 bases between. The CDR3 is 11 residues long. Germline V lookup: CDR1 SNHLY, CDR2 FYNNEI. This chain's CDR3 is CASTDTYGYTF. CDR3 nucleotides: TGTGCCAGCACAGACACCTATGGCTACACCTTC.

The rearrangement links TRBV29-1 to TRBJ1-2; 8 bases are shared with TRBD1. The germline V gene has CDR1 SQVTM and CDR2 ANQGSEA. Losses at the gene ends were 0 bases for V and 2 bases for J; bases not matched to a gene: 8. This CDR3 comprises 16 residues. The CDR3 DNA reads TGCAGCGTTGAAGACACGGACAGGGCCGCCAACTATGGCTACACCTTC. It specifies CSVEDTDRAANYGYTF.

Only a few counts were recorded for this clone. This rearrangement joins TRBV19 to TRBJ2-7; 7 bases are shared with TRBD1. The trim removed 3 bases at V and 6 bases at J, leaving 11 bases unmatched. The CDR3 runs to 15 residues. The germline V gene encodes CDR1 LNHDA and CDR2 SQIVND (reference sequence). In DNA, the CDR3 is TGTGCCAGTAGTATCGCATCGACAGGGCCAACCGAGCAGTACTTC. This sequence encodes CASSIASTGPTEQYF.

The rearrangement links TRBV7-8 to TRBJ2-7; TRBD2 agrees at 8 bases. Trimming cost V 5 bases and J 0 bases; bases outside gene matches: 9. Germline CDR1 reads SGHVS; CDR2 reads FQNEAQ. The CDR3 runs 16 residues. The CDR3 DNA is TGTGCCAGCAGCACAAACCGCGGGGGGCCCTCCTACGAGCAGTACTTC. This codes for CASSTNRGGPSYEQYF.

This clone was seen only once. The chain combines TRBV30 with TRBJ2-2; D gene unclear. The CDR3 length is 12 residues. Germline assignment: CDR1 GTSNPN and CDR2 SVGIG (reference sequence). The ends were cut back, 7 bases at V and 8 bases at J, with 14 bases in the middle. As DNA, the CDR3 is TGTGCCTTGCCCTCGGACCGTGGGGAGCTGTTTTTT. Translating gives CALPSDRGELFF.

The chain joins TRBV14 to TRBJ2-1; D is possibly TRBD2 (6 bases). V lost 4 bases, J lost 4 bases, and 8 bases lay in between. The CDR3 is made up of 13 amino acids. The germline V gene has CDR1 SGHDN and CDR2 FVKESK. CDR3 coding DNA: TGTGCCAGCAGCCCGGGGAGGTACAATGAGCAGTTCTTC. It encodes CASSPGRYNEQFF.

This chain uses TRBV10-2 with TRBJ2-2, with 7 bases that match TRBD1. The CDR3 extends over 16 amino acids. V lost 4 bases to trimming and J lost 3 bases; unmatched junction nucleotides: 8. In germline, CDR1 is WSHSY, CDR2 SAAADI. CDR3 nucleotides: TGCGCCAGCAGTGTCCTGACAGGGTCAGACACCGGGGAGCTGTTTTTT. Translation: CASSVLTGSDTGELFF.

This chain connects TRBV27 to TRBJ2-1; the D gene is possibly TRBD2 (6 bases). The CDR3 covers 14 residues. V was cut by 4 bases and J by 1 base, with 8 bases left in between. Germline V lookup: CDR1 MNHEY, CDR2 SMNVEV (reference sequence). The CDR3 protein is CASSSLASYNEQFF. CDR3 DNA sequence: TGTGCCAGCAGTTCTCTAGCGTCCTACAATGAGCAGTTCTTC.

The V call is TRBV29-1, the J call TRBJ2-2; D not resolved. CDR3 length equals 12 residues. CDR1 and CDR2 (germline): SQVTM, ANQGSEA. The ends were cut back, 5 bases at V and 5 bases at J, with 9 bases in the middle. The CDR3 reads CSVLGATGELFF. CDR3 coding DNA: TGCAGCGTTCTCGGAGCTACCGGGGAGCTGTTTTTT.

This clone was recorded only once. The chain combines TRBV10-3 with TRBJ1-5; unclear D gene. Germline V gene data show CDR1 as ENHRY and CDR2 as SYGVKD. The CDR3 covers 16 residues. V gave up 4 bases and J gave up 0 bases, with 13 bases separating them. The CDR3, as DNA: TGTGCCATCAGTGCGGGCGGCATCTATAGCAATCAGCCCCAGCATTTT. It encodes CAISAGGIYSNQPQHF.